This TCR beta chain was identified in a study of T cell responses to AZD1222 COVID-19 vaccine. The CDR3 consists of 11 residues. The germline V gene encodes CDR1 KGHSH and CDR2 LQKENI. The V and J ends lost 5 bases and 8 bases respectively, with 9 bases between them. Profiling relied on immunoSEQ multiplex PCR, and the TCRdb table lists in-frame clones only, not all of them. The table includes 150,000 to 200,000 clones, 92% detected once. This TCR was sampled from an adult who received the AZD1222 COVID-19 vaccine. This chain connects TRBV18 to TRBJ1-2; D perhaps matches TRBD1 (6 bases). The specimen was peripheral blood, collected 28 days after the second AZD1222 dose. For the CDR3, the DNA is TGTGCCAGCTCAAGGGGGGTCGGCTACACCTTC. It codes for CASSRGVGYTF.